These 23 T cell receptor beta chains share one sample of origin, sequenced in a study of T cell changes during pregnancy in multiple sclerosis. The repertoire was sequenced with immunoSEQ multiplex PCR; TCRdb's copy has only in-frame clones and lacks some. The data hold tens of thousands of clones, with 80% to 90% observed a single time. The specimen was peripheral blood, collected in the first trimester of pregnancy. The receptor set was obtained from a female donor in good health, enrolled as a control in a pregnancy study.

The J gene is TRBJ2-7, the V gene TRBV7-3; 10 bases agree with TRBD1. The ends lost 6 bases at V and 6 bases at J; junction bases unmatched: 5. Germline V CDR1 and CDR2: SGHTA, FQGTGA. The CDR3 runs 13 residues. In DNA, the CDR3 is TGTGCCAGCAGATCGGACAGGGGGGGCGAGCAGTACTTC. Translating gives CASRSDRGGEQYF.

CDR3 nucleotides: TGTGCCAGCAACGAGAACAGAAACTACAATGAGCAGTTCTTC. Encoded protein: CASNENRNYNEQFF. The rearrangement joins TRBV2 to TRBJ2-1; D unresolved. V was shortened by 7 bases and J by 3 bases, with 13 bases between the two germline ends. Germline-derived CDR1 and CDR2 are SNHLY and FYNNEI. CDR3 size: 14 residues.

The chain uses TRBV18 and TRBJ1-4, with TRBD1 identical over 7 bases. The CDR3 has 16 residues. J was trimmed by 3 bases and V by 4 bases; bases with no gene match: 8. Per germline, CDR1 KGHSH and CDR2 LQKENI. CDR3 residues: CASSLGTGASNEKLFF. The DNA of the CDR3 is TGTGCCAGCTCACTGGGCACAGGGGCGTCTAATGAAAAACTGTTTTTT.

The chain has TRBV7-8 and TRBJ1-3; D remains unclear. Trimming shortened V by 5 bases and J by 0 bases, and 14 bases separated the two germline ends. This CDR3 is 16 amino acids long. The V gene's germline CDR1 is SGHVS and CDR2 FQNEAQ. CDR3 residues: CASSPLEALSGNTIYF. The CDR3 bases are TGTGCCAGCAGCCCCCTCGAGGCACTCTCTGGAAACACCATATATTTT.

The chain has TRBV5-6 and TRBJ2-5, with D perhaps TRBD2 (7 bases). This CDR3 comprises 15 residues. Germline V lookup: CDR1 SGHDT, CDR2 YYEEEE. The V end was cut by 4 bases, the J end by 3 bases, with 16 bases between. The CDR3 sequence: CASSPGWGGEETQYF. DNA for the CDR3: TGTGCCAGCAGCCCCGGTTGGGGGGGCGAAGAGACCCAGTACTTC. Together with reference TRBV5-6 and TRBJ2-5, the CDR3 gives the full variable domain: DAGVTQSPTHLIKTRGQQVTLRCSPKSGHDTVSWYQQALGQGPQFIFQYYEEEERQRGNFPDRFSGHQFPNYSSELNVNALLLGDSALYLCASSPGWGGEETQYFGPGTRLLVL.

This clone has a single count. The chain joins TRBV30 to TRBJ1-3; possible D gene TRBD1, 6 bases. Germline V gene data show CDR1 as GTSNPN and CDR2 as SVGIG (reference sequence). CDR3 length: 15 amino acids. Trimming removed 5 bases from V and 1 base from J, with 15 bases in between. In DNA, the CDR3 is TGTGCCTGGGGTTACCTCGGGACATCTGGAAACACCATATATTTT. Its translation: CAWGYLGTSGNTIYF.

This chain connects TRBV9 to TRBJ1-3, with D possibly being TRBD1 (6 bases). Germline V CDR1 and CDR2: SGDLS, YYNGEE. The V gene lost 3 bases and the J gene lost 2 bases, with 9 bases spanning the gap. The length of the CDR3 is 14 residues. CDR3 DNA: TGTGCCAGCAGCGAGGGGGTCACTGGAAACACCATATATTTT. Residues: CASSEGVTGNTIYF.

CDR3 in amino acids: CASSSTTGVAFF. CDR3 coding DNA: TGTGCCAGCAGCTCTACTACGGGGGTAGCTTTCTTT. V usage is TRBV11-2 and J usage is TRBJ1-1; TRBD1 might be the D (5 bases). Germline V lookup: CDR1 SGHAT, CDR2 FQNNGV. This CDR3 has 12 residues. With 4 bases removed from V and 10 bases from J, the gap between germline ends came to 13 bases.

The V gene is TRBV2, the J gene TRBJ1-6, with D maybe TRBD1 (6 bases). Trimming left V 3 bases short and J 9 bases short, with 18 bases between. The CDR3 spans 16 residues. Per germline, CDR1 SNHLY and CDR2 FYNNEI. For the CDR3, the DNA is TGTGCCAGCAGTGAGAGATTTACAGGGCTAGGTTCACCCCTCCACTTT. It encodes CASSERFTGLGSPLHF.

V is TRBV20-1 and J is TRBJ2-7, with D uncertain. The CDR3 has 11 residues. Trimming shortened V by 6 bases and J by 0 bases, and 6 bases separated the two germline ends. Germline V gene lookup returns CDR1 DFQATT and CDR2 SNEGSKA (reference sequence). The DNA for the CDR3 is TGCAGTGCACAGAGCTCCTACGAGCAGTACTTC. As protein: CSAQSSYEQYF.

This clone was counted only a few times. The V and J genes are TRBV7-3 and TRBJ1-3; unclear D gene. V was pared by 5 bases and J by 4 bases, with 9 bases between. Germline V CDR1 and CDR2: SGHTA, FQGTGA. CDR3 length: 13 residues. The CDR3 nucleotides read TGTGCCAGCAGCCCCGGGGTAGGAAACACCATATATTTT. Its protein is CASSPGVGNTIYF.

V and J are TRBV7-2 and TRBJ2-7; D gene ambiguous. V was cut by 5 bases and J by 3 bases, with 17 bases left in between. Germline V gene lookup returns CDR1 SGHTA and CDR2 FQGNSA. The CDR3 extends over 15 amino acids. The CDR3 here is CASSPSSDSFYEQYF. CDR3 DNA sequence: TGTGCCAGCAGCCCAAGCAGCGACTCATTCTACGAGCAGTACTTC.

The chain employs TRBV10-3 and TRBJ1-1; D possibly corresponds to TRBD1 (5 bases). CDR1 and CDR2 (germline): ENHRY, SYGVKD. The CDR3 sequence is 12 residues long. V dropped 10 bases and J dropped 1 base, with 10 bases sitting between them. The CDR3 DNA sequence: TGTGCCACCTCCGGGGGGAACACTGAAGCTTTCTTT. Translating it yields CATSGGNTEAFF.

The chain joins TRBV9 to TRBJ2-5; weak D call: TRBD2 (7 bases). Germline V gene lookup returns CDR1 SGDLS and CDR2 YYNGEE. V was cut by 4 bases and J by 0 bases, with 19 bases left in between. The CDR3 totals 17 residues. The CDR3 coding sequence is TGTGCCAGCAGCTCTACTTGGGGGGGCATGGACCAAGAGACCCAGTACTTC. Encoded protein: CASSSTWGGMDQETQYF.

The chain carries TRBV30 and TRBJ2-1; D perhaps matches TRBD2 (6 bases). Germline V gene lookup returns CDR1 GTSNPN and CDR2 SVGIG (reference sequence). Trimming left V 0 bases short and J 5 bases short, with 17 bases between. This CDR3 region has 16 residues. This CDR3 reads CAWSVSLAAPNNEQFF. CDR3 nucleotides: TGTGCCTGGAGTGTAAGCTTAGCGGCCCCAAACAATGAGCAGTTCTTC.

This clone has just a few counts. The CDR3 loop reads CASSLTGQGNTEAFF. CDR3 bases: TGCGCCAGCAGCTTGACCGGACAGGGGAACACTGAAGCTTTCTTT. V usage is TRBV5-1 and J usage is TRBJ1-1; 8 bases agree with TRBD1. CDR3 size: 15 residues. The germline V gene encodes CDR1 SGHRS and CDR2 YFSETQ. Losses at the gene ends were 1 base for V and 1 base for J; bases not matched to a gene: 3. Combining the CDR3 with reference TRBV5-1 and TRBJ1-1 gives the whole variable domain KAGVTQTPRYLIKTRGQQVTLSCSPISGHRSVSWYQQTPGQGLQFLFEYFSETQRNKGNFPGRFSGRQFSNSRSEMNVSTLELGDSALYLCASSLTGQGNTEAFFGQGTRLTVV.

In nucleotides, the CDR3 is TGTGCCAGCAGCACAGGGGTGGCTAATGAAAAACTGTTTTTT. It codes for CASSTGVANEKLFF. The gene calls are TRBV7-6 and TRBJ1-4; 7 positions match TRBD1. The CDR3 has 14 amino acids. Looked up from germline, CDR1 is SGHVS and CDR2 is FNYEAQ. V was clipped by 5 bases and J by 3 bases; unmatched bases: 3.

This chain connects TRBV20-1 to TRBJ2-7; perhaps TRBD2 as D (6 bases). CDR1 and CDR2 (germline): DFQATT, SNEGSKA (reference sequence). The V and J ends lost 4 bases and 2 bases respectively, with 6 bases between them. There are 11 residues in the CDR3. CDR3 DNA sequence: TGCAGTGCTACGGGAGCCTACGAGCAGTACTTC. Translating it yields CSATGAYEQYF.

CDR3 nucleotides: TGTGCCAGCAGCTTAGCGTCGGGCGGGCCAAGGGAGCTGTTTTTT. It is translated as CASSLASGGPRELFF. The chain links TRBV7-2 to TRBJ2-2; TRBD2 might be the D (5 bases). V was clipped by 0 bases and J by 9 bases, with 14 bases between them. The CDR3 consists of 15 residues. The germline V gene has CDR1 SGHTA and CDR2 FQGNSA.

This chain links TRBV5-6 with TRBJ1-3, with D hard to call. The V end was cut by 0 bases, the J end by 2 bases, with 6 bases between. The CDR3 totals 14 residues. CDR1 SGHDT and CDR2 YYEEEE come from the germline V gene. The CDR3 coding sequence is TGTGCCAGCAGCTTGGCCCGAGCTGGAAACACCATATATTTT. As protein: CASSLARAGNTIYF.

This sequence joins TRBV4-1 and TRBJ1-2, with 9 bases matching TRBD1. Germline CDR1 is MGHRA and CDR2 is YSYEKL. The CDR3 covers 15 residues. V shed 4 bases, J shed 2 bases, and the junction held 5 bases outside the gene matches. The CDR3 sequence is CASSPLGQGNYGYTF. The CDR3 coding sequence is TGCGCCAGCAGCCCCCTAGGACAGGGGAACTATGGCTACACCTTC.

The chain uses TRBV5-6 and TRBJ1-5, with 11 bases lining up with TRBD1. The CDR3 is 14 amino acids. The V and J ends lost 3 bases and 6 bases, in that order; junction bases with no gene match: 2. Germline V CDR1 and CDR2: SGHDT, YYEEEE. CDR3 in amino acids: CASSSGQGGQPQHF. The DNA for the CDR3 is TGTGCCAGCAGCTCGGGACAGGGGGGTCAGCCCCAGCATTTT.

The gene calls are TRBV6-1 and TRBJ1-5; D uncertain. CDR3 length: 15 amino acids. The ends were cut back, 0 bases at V and 0 bases at J, with 6 bases in the middle. Germline V CDR1 and CDR2: MNHNS, SASEGT. CDR3 amino acids: CASSEAHYSNQPQHF. Here the CDR3 DNA reads TGTGCCAGCAGTGAAGCACACTATAGCAATCAGCCCCAGCATTTT.